This T cell receptor beta chain is drawn from a study of cytotoxic CD8 clonotypes in ibrutinib-treated CLL. Comments on this clone: Its target is not known.

V shed 6 bases and J shed 2 bases, with 8 bases lying between them. Germline V gene sequence: CDR1 SQVTM, CDR2 ANQGSEA. This CDR3 has 11 amino acids. TCRdb's table, derived via immunoSEQ multiplex PCR, lists solely in-frame clones and lacks some. This sample has 110,000 to 150,000 clones, with 79% found just once. General observations from the study: The public clonotypes identified were infrequent and showed contraction or stability on treatment.

The TCR comes from a human donor with chronic lymphocytic leukemia. The specimen comprised PBMCs, sampled after 12 months of ibrutinib treatment. This chain uses TRBV29-1 with TRBJ2-7; D remains ambiguous. CDR3 amino acids: CSVFQAYEQYF. DNA of the CDR3: TGCAGCGTCTTTCAGGCCTACGAGCAGTACTTC.